The 19 T cell receptor beta chains listed next were all sequenced from one sample in a study of identical twins (dated by TCRdb to the mid-2010s). Libraries came from 5' RACE. The data were produced on an Illumina HiSeq 2000. In-frame beta chains were kept once TCRdb had trimmed the public reads at Q25 with fastp and called clones with MiXCR. A single entry per CDR3 protein holds the most common genes and DNA from its merged rows. The sample table shows some 500,000 distinct CDR3 sequences, and around 15% are seen once. Jointly, the top ten make up around 0.98% of the sample. Separately, the same data were catalogued under a study of yellow fever vaccine responses in identical twins.

The sample was CD4+ T cells sorted from blood. All receptors come from a woman under 30 in good health.

V and J are TRBV6-1 and TRBJ1-1; D is unresolved. Germline CDR1 reads MNHNS; CDR2 reads SASEGT. Trimming pared 6 bases from V and 3 bases from J, leaving 2 bases between. The CDR3 runs 10 residues. The CDR3 reads CASSYTEAFF. CDR3 DNA sequence: TGTGCCAGCAGCTACACTGAAGCTTTCTTT.

There are many counts of this clonotype. The V and J genes are TRBV5-5 and TRBJ1-6, with 7 bases matching TRBD1. CDR1 is SGHKS and CDR2 is YYEKEE in the germline V gene (reference sequence). This CDR3 region has 15 residues. J lost 8 bases, V lost 4 bases, and 9 bases had no gene match. As DNA, the CDR3 is TGTGCCAGCAGCAACACCGTAGGGGGCTATTCACCCCTCCACTTT. Residues: CASSNTVGGYSPLHF. Variable domain in full (rest from reference TRBV5-5 and TRBJ1-6): DAGVTQSPTHLIKTRGQQVTLRCSPISGHKSVSWYQQVLGQGPQFIFQYYEKEERGRGNFPDRFSARQFPNYSSELNVNALLLGDSALYLCASSNTVGGYSPLHFGNGTRLTVT.

This clonotype was counted ten times or more. The chain recombines TRBV28 with TRBJ2-1; no clear D. The CDR3 sequence is 12 residues long. The V gene lost 5 bases and the J gene lost 2 bases, with 4 bases spanning the gap. From germline, CDR1 is MDHEN and CDR2 SYDVKM. CDR3 sequence: CASSRTYNEQFF. Written as DNA, the CDR3 is TGTGCCAGCAGTCGCACCTACAATGAGCAGTTCTTC.

This clonotype was seen more than once but under ten times. This sequence joins TRBV14 and TRBJ1-1; D is unclear. Trimming removed 5 bases at V and 4 bases at J, with 14 bases between. The CDR3 covers 14 residues. Germline values: CDR1 SGHDN, CDR2 FVKESK. CDR3 region: CASSLDLLSTEAFF. CDR3 nucleotide sequence: TGTGCCAGCAGCTTAGACCTCTTGAGCACTGAAGCTTTCTTT.

A few counts support this clonotype. J is TRBJ2-1 and V is TRBV2; 9 positions agree with TRBD1. The length of the CDR3 is 15 residues. Trimming removed 1 base from V and 7 bases from J; junction bases left unmatched: 5. The germline CDR1 and CDR2 sequences are SNHLY and FYNNEI. For the CDR3, the DNA is TGTGCCAGCAGTGAAGGTGGACAGGGGAGAAATGAGCAGTTCTTC. This codes for CASSEGGQGRNEQFF.

The chain is built from TRBV4-1 and TRBJ1-5; a possible D gene is TRBD1 (5 bases). V was shortened by 4 bases and J by 1 base, with 17 bases between the two germline ends. The CDR3 consists of 17 residues. Germline CDR1 MGHRA, CDR2 YSYEKL. This CDR3 is CASSPITIGDSNQPQHF. DNA for the CDR3: TGCGCCAGCAGCCCGATCACTATTGGGGACAGCAATCAGCCCCAGCATTTT.

The gene calls are TRBV5-1 and TRBJ2-2; no clear D. Trimming shortened V by 7 bases and J by 2 bases, and 9 bases separated the two germline ends. The CDR3 is 13 residues long. CDR1 and CDR2 (germline): SGHRS, YFSETQ. The CDR3, as DNA: TGCGCCAGCCGTCGGGCAAACACCGGGGAGCTGTTTTTT. Translating gives CASRRANTGELFF.

This clonotype was counted only a few times. The chain carries TRBV3-1 and TRBJ2-1; 10 nucleotides agree with TRBD2. The germline V gene has CDR1 LGHDT and CDR2 YNNKEL (reference sequence). V shed 6 bases and J 6 bases; nucleotides not matched to a gene: 8. This CDR3 comprises 15 residues. CDR3 protein: CASSLLAGSGNEQFF. CDR3 coding DNA: TGTGCCAGCAGTCTACTAGCGGGATCTGGCAATGAGCAGTTCTTC.

The J gene is TRBJ1-5, the V gene TRBV3-1, with D unresolved. Germline values: CDR1 LGHDT, CDR2 YNNKEL (reference sequence). The CDR3 totals 14 residues. Trimming shortened V by 0 bases and J by 6 bases, and 9 bases separated the two germline ends. The DNA for the CDR3 is TGTGCCAGCAGCCAAGATCCAGTCCCTCAGCCCCAGCATTTT. The encoded protein is CASSQDPVPQPQHF.

Only a few counts were recorded for this clonotype. V is TRBV6-5 and J is TRBJ2-3; perhaps TRBD1 as D (5 bases). The CDR3 runs to 14 residues. V gave up 2 bases and J gave up 5 bases, with 11 bases separating them. Looked up from germline, CDR1 is MNHEY and CDR2 is SVGAGI. CDR3 bases: TGTGCCAGCAGTTACGGCAGGGTGAAAGATACGCAGTATTTT. This translates into CASSYGRVKDTQYF.

The chain is built from TRBV6-5 and TRBJ2-3, with D perhaps given as TRBD1 or TRBD2 (5 bases each). V was pared by 0 bases and J by 8 bases, with 18 bases between. This CDR3 region has 16 residues. Germline CDR1 is MNHEY and CDR2 is SVGAGI. CDR3 DNA sequence: TGTGCCAGCAGTTACTCGGGGACGGGCAGGACGGGTACGCAGTATTTT. This codes for CASSYSGTGRTGTQYF.

The chain links TRBV5-1 to TRBJ2-2; 8 nucleotides agree with TRBD2. The germline gives CDR1 SGHRS, CDR2 YFSETQ. The CDR3 runs 16 residues. Trimming at V came to 4 bases and at J to 6 bases, leaving 11 bases not matched to a gene. This CDR3 reads CASSLTSGGQAGELFF. The DNA for the CDR3 is TGCGCCAGCAGCCTAACCAGCGGGGGTCAGGCCGGGGAGCTGTTTTTT.

This chain links TRBV12-3 or TRBV12-4 with TRBJ2-3; tentatively, D is TRBD2 (6 bases). The germline V and J ends were trimmed by 3 bases and 0 bases, with 28 bases remaining between them. This CDR3 has 21 amino acids. CDR3 bases: TGTGCCAGCAGTTTGGGTTTGGGCAGGAGGGGCGGGCTCACTAGCACAGATACGCAGTATTTT. Its protein product is CASSLGLGRRGGLTSTDTQYF.

This clonotype was observed a few times. This chain connects TRBV7-9 to TRBJ2-3; no definite D call. This CDR3 is 13 amino acids long. Trimming pared 1 base from V and 4 bases from J, leaving 6 bases between. The V gene's germline CDR1 is SEHNR and CDR2 FQNEAQ (reference sequence). The CDR3, as DNA: TGTGCCAGCAGCTTAGTGTGGGCAGATACGCAGTATTTT. It is translated as CASSLVWADTQYF.

The rearrangement uses TRBV7-6 and TRBJ2-7, with unresolved D. The CDR3 runs 12 residues. The V gene lost 3 bases and the J gene lost 12 bases, with 15 bases spanning the gap. Germline V gene lookup returns CDR1 SGHVS and CDR2 FNYEAQ. In DNA, the CDR3 is TGTGCCAGCAGCTTCGTGGAGTCCACTTGGTACTTC. Translating it yields CASSFVESTWYF.

This clonotype was counted ten times or more. This rearrangement joins TRBV6-5 to TRBJ2-3; D is unresolved. With the DNA end fitting TRBJ2-5 better, the J assignment may be wrong. Germline V gene data show CDR1 as MNHEY and CDR2 as SVGAGI. The CDR3 length is 11 residues. The chain's CDR3 is CASSYVGTQYF. CDR3 DNA sequence: TGTGCCAGCAGTTACGTCGGGACCCAGTACTTC.

V is TRBV7-3 and J is TRBJ2-7, with D perhaps matching TRBD1 (5 bases). CDR3 length equals 14 residues. CDR1 is SGHTA and CDR2 is FQGTGA in the germline V gene. V was cut by 2 bases and J by 7 bases, with 15 bases left in between. The CDR3 loop is CASSLGVGLGEQYF. The CDR3 DNA is TGTGCCAGCAGCTTAGGGGTGGGGCTAGGGGAGCAGTACTTC.

This clonotype was picked up a small number of times. The chain employs TRBV5-1 and TRBJ2-7, with 9 positions matching TRBD1. The CDR3 is made up of 16 amino acids. The germline V gene has CDR1 SGHRS and CDR2 YFSETQ. Trimming removed 1 base from V and 0 bases from J; junction bases left unmatched: 5. The CDR3 reads CASSLTPTGGSYEQYF. The CDR3 region has the DNA TGCGCCAGCAGCTTGACCCCGACAGGGGGCTCCTACGAGCAGTACTTC.

V usage is TRBV7-9 and J usage is TRBJ2-4, with 8 bases fitting TRBD1. This CDR3 comprises 16 residues. V shed 5 bases and J 9 bases; nucleotides not matched to a gene: 15. Germline V CDR1 and CDR2: SEHNR, FQNEAQ (reference sequence). The CDR3 nucleotides read TGTGCCAGCAGCCCTAAGACAGGGGATGGGGGAAGCATTCAGTACTTC. Protein product: CASSPKTGDGGSIQYF.